Following are 8 T cell receptor beta chains from one sample sequenced in a study of regulatory T cells in long-lasting Graves disease. HTBI primers from iRepertoire and Arm-PCR of CDR3 regions yielded the TCR beta libraries. TCRdb passed the multiplex PCR reads through MiXCR, listing each CDR3 protein once. The sample has about 450,000 distinct CDR3 sequences; 16% are singletons. The time point was: newly diagnosed GD, antithyroid drugs for less than 3 months. Scientists built the TCR library using RNA that was extracted from PBMCs. These records were also assigned to another study, of T cells in Graves' hyperthyroidism and ophthalmopathy.

This material consisted of peripheral blood mononuclear cells (PBMCs), taken at new diagnosis, from a patient treated with antithyroid drugs. The receptors originated from a young woman with Graves disease.

As concerns this clonotype: At one end, the junction sequence differs from germline, possibly due to a read error. V usage is TRBV19 and J usage is TRBJ1-3; D gene uncertain. This CDR3 spans 17 amino acids. Germline loops: CDR1 LNHDA, CDR2 SQIVND (reference sequence). DNA of the CDR3: TGTGCCAGCATCCGAAAGGGCTCCTTCGTCTCTGGAACCACCATATATTTT. It specifies CASIRKGSFVSGTTIYF.

About this clonotype itself: A much larger clone is a single base away; this may be a read error. This chain uses TRBV3-1 with TRBJ2-1; 9 nucleotides agree with TRBD2. With the DNA end fitting TRBJ2-7 better, the J assignment may be wrong. Germline assignment: CDR1 LGHDT and CDR2 YNNKEL (reference sequence). The CDR3 is 16 amino acids. The CDR3 nucleotides are TGTGCCAGCAGCCCCAGGCGGGAGGGCCTTTCCGTTGAGCAGTACTTC. It is translated as CASSPRREGLSVEQYF.

This clonotype has a count of ten or more. This chain connects TRBV12-3 or TRBV12-4 to TRBJ2-1, with a tentative D call TRBD2 (6 bases). The CDR3 consists of 14 residues. V lost 7 bases and J 6 bases, leaving 16 bases between the germline ends. CDR3 sequence (DNA): TGTGCCAGCATGGGGGGAGCTTTAATCAATGAGCAGTTCTTC. Encoded protein: CASMGGALINEQFF.

The chain couples TRBV27 to TRBJ1-5; possible D gene TRBD1, 6 bases. Looked up from germline, CDR1 is MNHEY and CDR2 is SMNVEV (reference sequence). This CDR3 region has 14 residues. Deletions cut 4 bases from V and 7 bases from J, with 14 bases between. The CDR3: CASSSQGRGQPQHF. CDR3 nucleotide sequence: TGTGCCAGCAGTTCCCAGGGGCGAGGACAGCCCCAGCATTTT.

This clonotype was counted at least ten times. This rearrangement joins TRBV12-3 or TRBV12-4 to TRBJ2-2, with D hard to call. The V end was cut by 7 bases, the J end by 1 base, with 10 bases between. The CDR3 extends over 14 amino acids. This CDR3 reads CASTPIKNTGELFF. CDR3 bases: TGTGCCAGCACCCCAATAAAGAACACCGGGGAGCTGTTTTTT.

Notes on this clonotype: It differs at one base from a far larger clone, so likely a read error. The CDR3 reads CASSPPGLALSYEQFF. The CDR3 coding sequence is TGTGCCAGCAGCCCCCCGGGACTAGCGTTGTCCTACGAGCAGTTCTTC. This sequence joins TRBV11-2 and TRBJ2-1; 10 nucleotides line up with TRBD2. The CDR3 length is 16 residues. Trimming removed 5 bases from V and 10 bases from J; junction bases left unmatched: 14. In germline, CDR1 is SGHAT, CDR2 FQNNGV.

In its sample, this clonotype was seen many times. The rearrangement links TRBV28 to TRBJ2-1, with 10 bases that match TRBD1. Trimming took 6 bases from V and 7 from J; bases not matched to a gene: 9. The CDR3 is made up of 15 amino acids. Germline CDR1 MDHEN, CDR2 SYDVKM. CDR3 region: CASRGDRGHTNEQFF. CDR3 nucleotide sequence: TGTGCCAGCAGAGGCGACAGGGGGCATACGAATGAGCAGTTCTTC.

This clonotype was detected many times. The chain joins TRBV20-1 to TRBJ1-1; the D gene is possibly TRBD1 (5 bases). This CDR3 has 12 residues. Per germline, CDR1 DFQATT and CDR2 SNEGSKA (reference sequence). The CDR3 loop reads CGLPGSNTEAFF. The CDR3 DNA follows: TGCGGACTACCAGGGTCCAACACTGAAGCTTTCTTT.